The TCR beta chain described here comes from a study of control samples from healthy donors and cancer patients. Inclusive of both ends, the CDR3 amounts to 11 amino acids. The V gene's germline CDR1 is SGDLS and CDR2 YYNGEE. This clone has just a few counts. The conserved final phenylalanine or tryptophan is absent from the CDR3, which likely points to a read error. Because the CDR3's place on the DNA is in doubt, the DNA is left out and the CDR3 is given as listed by TCRdb. The assay was immunoSEQ multiplex PCR, and TCRdb's table has in-frame clones only and misses some. This table has 100,000 or so clones, approximately 90% appearing once.

The receptor was isolated from a man younger than 45 in good health. J is TRBJ1-4 and V is TRBV9. Sequenced: blood. CDR3 region: CASSLPHRVFA.